The 9 T cell receptor beta chains listed next were all sequenced from one sample in a study of T cell responses to AZD1222 COVID-19 vaccine. Repertoires were generated with immunoSEQ multiplex PCR, while TCRdb's copy carries only in-frame clones and drops some. The repertoire has approximately 160,000 clones, 90% of them found once; the top ten carry approximately 1.5%. This sample comprised peripheral blood, obtained on day 0 of AZD1222 vaccination. These receptors all come from an adult in good health.

The CDR3 DNA reads TGTGCCAGCAGCGAGAACTATGGCTACACCTTC. It specifies CASSENYGYTF. The chain links TRBV9 to TRBJ1-2; no clear D. Germline V CDR1 and CDR2: SGDLS, YYNGEE. Deletions cut 3 bases from V and 2 bases from J, with 2 bases between. CDR3 length: 11 residues.

V is TRBV7-2 and J is TRBJ1-5; 10 positions match TRBD1. The germline V gene encodes CDR1 SGHTA and CDR2 FQGNSA. V lost 1 base and J lost 7; bases outside the gene matches: 4. CDR3 length: 15 residues. CDR3: CASSLGTGGWQPQHF. The CDR3 DNA follows: TGTGCCAGCAGCTTAGGGACAGGGGGGTGGCAGCCCCAGCATTTT.

The V gene is TRBV27, the J gene TRBJ2-3; the D gene could be TRBD1 or TRBD2 (5 bases each). The CDR3 spans 13 residues. With 6 bases removed from V and 6 bases from J, the gap between germline ends came to 13 bases. Germline lookup yields CDR1 MNHEY and CDR2 SMNVEV (reference sequence). The CDR3: CASRQAGGDTQYF. Here the CDR3 DNA reads TGTGCCAGCAGACAGGCGGGCGGGGATACGCAGTATTTT.

This rearrangement joins TRBV5-6 to TRBJ1-2; D is possibly TRBD1 (6 bases). V was shortened by 4 bases and J by 7 bases, with 17 bases between the two germline ends. This CDR3 has 14 residues. Germline CDR1 SGHDT, CDR2 YYEEEE. The CDR3 loop is CASSPQGRGAGYTF. The CDR3 DNA follows: TGTGCCAGCAGCCCTCAGGGGAGGGGTGCTGGCTACACCTTC. The full variable domain, in which reference TRBV5-6 and TRBJ1-2 provide the parts outside the CDR3, is DAGVTQSPTHLIKTRGQQVTLRCSPKSGHDTVSWYQQALGQGPQFIFQYYEEEERQRGNFPDRFSGHQFPNYSSELNVNALLLGDSALYLCASSPQGRGAGYTFGSGTRLTVV.

The V call is TRBV6-5, the J call TRBJ1-1; D is undetermined. CDR3 length: 13 residues. The germline V gene encodes CDR1 MNHEY and CDR2 SVGAGI. Between the trimmed V and J ends, which lost 5 bases and 4 bases, there was a span of 11 bases. CDR3 region: CASSPPGSTEAFF. The CDR3 DNA sequence: TGTGCCAGCAGTCCCCCCGGGAGCACTGAAGCTTTCTTT.

The V gene is TRBV2, the J gene TRBJ1-1, with D possibly TRBD1 on 6 matching bases. CDR1 and CDR2 (germline): SNHLY, FYNNEI. The CDR3 consists of 14 residues. The ends were cut back, 6 bases at V and 1 base at J, with 12 bases in the middle. The chain's CDR3 is CASRVDRPNTEAFF. The DNA of the CDR3 is TGTGCCAGCAGAGTAGACAGGCCGAACACTGAAGCTTTCTTT.

The chain combines TRBV6-5 with TRBJ2-1, with D perhaps matching TRBD2 (6 bases). In germline, CDR1 is MNHEY, CDR2 SVGAGI. CDR3 length: 14 residues. The V end lost 6 bases, the J end lost 3 bases, and 12 bases lay between the germline ends. The CDR3 nucleotides read TGTGCCAGCAGGAGAGCGGGCTTCTACAATGAGCAGTTCTTC. This sequence encodes CASRRAGFYNEQFF.

This chain connects TRBV11-2 to TRBJ1-3; D not certain. The CDR3 contains 16 residues. Germline lookup yields CDR1 SGHAT and CDR2 FQNNGV. The ends were cut back, 4 bases at V and 0 bases at J, with 13 bases in the middle. The CDR3 DNA reads as TGTGCCAGCAGCTCACAGACCACAATCTCTGGAAACACCATATATTTT. This translates into CASSSQTTISGNTIYF.

This chain uses TRBV29-1 with TRBJ1-1; tentative D call: TRBD1 (5 bases). V dropped 0 bases and J dropped 4 bases, with 9 bases sitting between them. The CDR3 length is 13 residues. Germline lookup yields CDR1 SQVTM and CDR2 ANQGSEA. The DNA for the CDR3 is TGCAGCGTTGAAGATGAGGGGAGCACTGAAGCTTTCTTT. Its translation is CSVEDEGSTEAFF.